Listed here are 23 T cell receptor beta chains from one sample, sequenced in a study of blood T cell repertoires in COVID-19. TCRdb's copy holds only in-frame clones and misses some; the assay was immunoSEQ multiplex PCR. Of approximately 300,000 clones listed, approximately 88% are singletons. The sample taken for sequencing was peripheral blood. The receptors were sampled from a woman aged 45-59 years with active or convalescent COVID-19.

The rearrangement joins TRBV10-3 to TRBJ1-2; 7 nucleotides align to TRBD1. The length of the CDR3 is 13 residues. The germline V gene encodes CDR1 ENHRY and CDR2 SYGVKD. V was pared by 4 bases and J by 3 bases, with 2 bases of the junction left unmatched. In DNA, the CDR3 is TGTGCCATCAGTGCGGGGACAGACTATGGCTACACCTTC. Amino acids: CAISAGTDYGYTF.

CDR3 bases: TGTGCCAGCAGTAAGGACTTCGGCACAGATACGCAGTATTTT. Translation: CASSKDFGTDTQYF. The chain uses TRBV7-3 and TRBJ2-3, with D possibly matching TRBD2 (5 bases). Germline loops: CDR1 SGHTA, CDR2 FQGTGA. V was cut by 6 bases and J by 1 base, with 11 bases left in between. This CDR3 contains 14 residues.

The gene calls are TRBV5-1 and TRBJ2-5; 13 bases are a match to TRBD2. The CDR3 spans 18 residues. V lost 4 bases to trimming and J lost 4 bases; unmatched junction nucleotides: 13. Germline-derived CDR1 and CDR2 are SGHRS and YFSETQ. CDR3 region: CASSPKGLAGSGVETQYF. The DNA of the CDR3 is TGCGCCAGCAGCCCGAAGGGACTAGCGGGGAGCGGGGTAGAGACCCAGTACTTC.

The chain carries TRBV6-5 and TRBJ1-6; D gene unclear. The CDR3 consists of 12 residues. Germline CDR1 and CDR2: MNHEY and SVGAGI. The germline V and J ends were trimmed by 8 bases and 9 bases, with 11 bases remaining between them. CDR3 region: CASGLPGSPLHF. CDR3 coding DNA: TGTGCCAGCGGACTGCCGGGTTCACCCCTCCACTTT.

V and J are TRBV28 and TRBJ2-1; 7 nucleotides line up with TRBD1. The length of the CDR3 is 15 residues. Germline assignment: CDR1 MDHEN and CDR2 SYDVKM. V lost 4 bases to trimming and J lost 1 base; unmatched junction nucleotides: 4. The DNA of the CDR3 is TGTGCCAGCAGTTCCAGACAGGGTTCCTACAATGAGCAGTTCTTC. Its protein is CASSSRQGSYNEQFF.

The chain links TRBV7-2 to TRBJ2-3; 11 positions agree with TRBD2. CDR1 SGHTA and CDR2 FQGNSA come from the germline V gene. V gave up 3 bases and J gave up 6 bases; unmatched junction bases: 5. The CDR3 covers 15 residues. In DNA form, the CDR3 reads TGTGCCAGCAGCTTTACTAGCGGGAGTGTGGATACGCAGTATTTT. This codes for CASSFTSGSVDTQYF.

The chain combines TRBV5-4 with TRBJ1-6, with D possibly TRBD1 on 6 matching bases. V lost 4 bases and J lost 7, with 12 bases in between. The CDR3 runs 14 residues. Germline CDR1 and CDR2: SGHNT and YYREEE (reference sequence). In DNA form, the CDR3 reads TGTGCCAGCAGCCTACAGGGTCGGAATTCACCCCTCCACTTT. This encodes CASSLQGRNSPLHF.

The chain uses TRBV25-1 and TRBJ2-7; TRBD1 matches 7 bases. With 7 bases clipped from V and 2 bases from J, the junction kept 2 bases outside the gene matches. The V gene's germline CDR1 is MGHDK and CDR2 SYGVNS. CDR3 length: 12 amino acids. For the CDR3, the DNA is TGTGCCAGCACCGGGACAGCCTACGAGCAGTACTTC. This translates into CASTGTAYEQYF.

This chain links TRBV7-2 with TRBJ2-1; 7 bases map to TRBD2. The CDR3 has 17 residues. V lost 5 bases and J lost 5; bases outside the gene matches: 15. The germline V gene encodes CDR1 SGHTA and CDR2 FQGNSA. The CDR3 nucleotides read TGTGCCAGCAGCCATGATGGGAGGGAAGGGGAAAACAATGAGCAGTTCTTC. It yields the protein CASSHDGREGENNEQFF. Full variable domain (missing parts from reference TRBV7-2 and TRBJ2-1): GAGVSQSPSNKVTEKGKDVELRCDPISGHTALYWYRQSLGQGLEFLIYFQGNSAPDKSGLPSDRFSAERTGGSVSTLTIQRTQQEDSAVYLCASSHDGREGENNEQFFGPGTRLTVL.

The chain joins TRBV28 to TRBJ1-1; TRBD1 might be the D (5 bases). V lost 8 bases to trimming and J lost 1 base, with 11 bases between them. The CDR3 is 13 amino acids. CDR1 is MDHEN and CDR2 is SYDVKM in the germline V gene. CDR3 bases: TGTGCCAGCCACACAACAGGGAACACTGAAGCTTTCTTT. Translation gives CASHTTGNTEAFF.

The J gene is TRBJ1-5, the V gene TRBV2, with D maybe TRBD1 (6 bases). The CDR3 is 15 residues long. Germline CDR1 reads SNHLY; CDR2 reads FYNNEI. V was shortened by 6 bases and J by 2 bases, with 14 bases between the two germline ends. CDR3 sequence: CASRDRSGGNQPQHF. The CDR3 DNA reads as TGTGCCAGCAGAGACAGGTCAGGGGGCAATCAGCCCCAGCATTTT.

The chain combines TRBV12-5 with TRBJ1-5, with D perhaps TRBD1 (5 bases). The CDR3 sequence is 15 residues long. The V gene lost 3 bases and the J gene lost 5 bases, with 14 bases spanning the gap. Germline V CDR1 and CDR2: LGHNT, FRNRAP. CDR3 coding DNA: TGTGCTAGTGGTTTCCTTCGGGGGTTGGATCAGCCCCAGCATTTT. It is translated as CASGFLRGLDQPQHF.

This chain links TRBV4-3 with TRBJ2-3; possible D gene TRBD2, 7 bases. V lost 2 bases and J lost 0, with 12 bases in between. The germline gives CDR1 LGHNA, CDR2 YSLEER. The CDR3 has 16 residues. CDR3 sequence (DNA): TGCGCCAGCAGCCAAAGCCGGGGGGCGAGCACAGATACGCAGTATTTT. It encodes CASSQSRGASTDTQYF.

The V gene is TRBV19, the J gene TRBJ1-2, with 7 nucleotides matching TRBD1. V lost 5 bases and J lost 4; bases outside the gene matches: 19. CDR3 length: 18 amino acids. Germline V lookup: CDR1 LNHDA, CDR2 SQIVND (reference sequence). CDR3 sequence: CASSFSQLAGGFRYGYTF. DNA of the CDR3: TGTGCCAGTAGTTTTTCCCAATTGGCAGGGGGTTTTCGCTATGGCTACACCTTC.

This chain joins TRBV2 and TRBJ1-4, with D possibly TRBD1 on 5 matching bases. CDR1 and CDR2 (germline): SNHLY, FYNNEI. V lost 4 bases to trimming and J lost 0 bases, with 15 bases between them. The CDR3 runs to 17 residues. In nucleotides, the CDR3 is TGTGCCAGCAGTGTTGGGACGGGGGAACCAACTAATGAAAAACTGTTTTTT. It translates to CASSVGTGEPTNEKLFF.

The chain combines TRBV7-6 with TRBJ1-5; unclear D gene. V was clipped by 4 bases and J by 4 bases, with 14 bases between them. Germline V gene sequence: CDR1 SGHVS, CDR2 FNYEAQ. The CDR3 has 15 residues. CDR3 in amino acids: CASSSGSTINQPQHF. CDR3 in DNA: TGTGCCAGCAGCTCAGGCTCGACCATTAATCAGCCCCAGCATTTT.

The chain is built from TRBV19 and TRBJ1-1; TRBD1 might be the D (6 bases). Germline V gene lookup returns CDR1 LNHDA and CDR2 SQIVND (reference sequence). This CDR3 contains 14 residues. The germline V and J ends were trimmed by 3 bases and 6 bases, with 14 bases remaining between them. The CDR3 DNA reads TGTGCCAGTAGTATTCAAGGGGGGGACGCTGAAGCTTTCTTT. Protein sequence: CASSIQGGDAEAFF.

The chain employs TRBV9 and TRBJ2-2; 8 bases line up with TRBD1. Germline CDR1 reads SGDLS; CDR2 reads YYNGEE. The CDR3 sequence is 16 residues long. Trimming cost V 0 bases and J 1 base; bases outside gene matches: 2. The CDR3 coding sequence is TGTGCCAGCAGCGTAGCCGGGACAGGGAACACCGGGGAGCTGTTTTTT. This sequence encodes CASSVAGTGNTGELFF. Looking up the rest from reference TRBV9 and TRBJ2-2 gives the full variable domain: DSGVTQTPKHLITATGQRVTLRCSPRSGDLSVYWYQQSLDQGLQFLIQYYNGEERAKGNILERFSAQQFPDLHSELNLSSLELGDSALYFCASSVAGTGNTGELFFGEGSRLTVL.

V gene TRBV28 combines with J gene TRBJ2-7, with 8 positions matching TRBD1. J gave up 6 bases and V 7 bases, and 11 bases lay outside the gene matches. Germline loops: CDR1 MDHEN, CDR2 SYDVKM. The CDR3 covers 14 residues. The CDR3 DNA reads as TGTGCCAGCACCACCCTGACAGGGGTTGGCGAGCAGTACTTC. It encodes CASTTLTGVGEQYF.

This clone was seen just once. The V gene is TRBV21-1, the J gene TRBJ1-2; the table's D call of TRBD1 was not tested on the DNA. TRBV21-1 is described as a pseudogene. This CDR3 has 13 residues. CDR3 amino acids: CASSNQSVYGYTF. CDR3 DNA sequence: TGTGCCAGCAGCAACCAGTCCGTATACGGCTACACCTTC.

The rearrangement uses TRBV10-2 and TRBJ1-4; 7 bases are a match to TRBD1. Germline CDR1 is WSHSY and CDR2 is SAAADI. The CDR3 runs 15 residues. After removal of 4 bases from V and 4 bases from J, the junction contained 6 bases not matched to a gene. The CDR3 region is CASSGGHRGNEKLFF. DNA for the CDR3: TGCGCCAGCAGTGGCGGCCACAGGGGTAATGAAAAACTGTTTTTT.

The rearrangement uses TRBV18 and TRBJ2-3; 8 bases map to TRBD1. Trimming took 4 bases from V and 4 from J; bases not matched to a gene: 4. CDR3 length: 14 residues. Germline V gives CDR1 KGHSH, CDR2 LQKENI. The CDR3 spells CASSLSGGADTQYF. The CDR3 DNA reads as TGTGCCAGCTCACTTTCAGGGGGCGCAGATACGCAGTATTTT. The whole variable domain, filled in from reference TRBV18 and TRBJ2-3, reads NAGVMQNPRHLVRRRGQEARLRCSPMKGHSHVYWYRQLPEEGLKFMVYLQKENIIDESGMPKERFSAEFPKEGPSILRIQQVVRGDSAAYFCASSLSGGADTQYFGPGTRLTVL.

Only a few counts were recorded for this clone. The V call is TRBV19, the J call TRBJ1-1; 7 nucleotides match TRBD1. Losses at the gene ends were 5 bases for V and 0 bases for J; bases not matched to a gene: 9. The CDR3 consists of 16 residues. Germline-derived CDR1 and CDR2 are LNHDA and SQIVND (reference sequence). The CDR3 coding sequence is TGTGCCAGTAGTCAAGACAGGGACTTTCTGAACACTGAAGCTTTCTTT. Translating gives CASSQDRDFLNTEAFF.